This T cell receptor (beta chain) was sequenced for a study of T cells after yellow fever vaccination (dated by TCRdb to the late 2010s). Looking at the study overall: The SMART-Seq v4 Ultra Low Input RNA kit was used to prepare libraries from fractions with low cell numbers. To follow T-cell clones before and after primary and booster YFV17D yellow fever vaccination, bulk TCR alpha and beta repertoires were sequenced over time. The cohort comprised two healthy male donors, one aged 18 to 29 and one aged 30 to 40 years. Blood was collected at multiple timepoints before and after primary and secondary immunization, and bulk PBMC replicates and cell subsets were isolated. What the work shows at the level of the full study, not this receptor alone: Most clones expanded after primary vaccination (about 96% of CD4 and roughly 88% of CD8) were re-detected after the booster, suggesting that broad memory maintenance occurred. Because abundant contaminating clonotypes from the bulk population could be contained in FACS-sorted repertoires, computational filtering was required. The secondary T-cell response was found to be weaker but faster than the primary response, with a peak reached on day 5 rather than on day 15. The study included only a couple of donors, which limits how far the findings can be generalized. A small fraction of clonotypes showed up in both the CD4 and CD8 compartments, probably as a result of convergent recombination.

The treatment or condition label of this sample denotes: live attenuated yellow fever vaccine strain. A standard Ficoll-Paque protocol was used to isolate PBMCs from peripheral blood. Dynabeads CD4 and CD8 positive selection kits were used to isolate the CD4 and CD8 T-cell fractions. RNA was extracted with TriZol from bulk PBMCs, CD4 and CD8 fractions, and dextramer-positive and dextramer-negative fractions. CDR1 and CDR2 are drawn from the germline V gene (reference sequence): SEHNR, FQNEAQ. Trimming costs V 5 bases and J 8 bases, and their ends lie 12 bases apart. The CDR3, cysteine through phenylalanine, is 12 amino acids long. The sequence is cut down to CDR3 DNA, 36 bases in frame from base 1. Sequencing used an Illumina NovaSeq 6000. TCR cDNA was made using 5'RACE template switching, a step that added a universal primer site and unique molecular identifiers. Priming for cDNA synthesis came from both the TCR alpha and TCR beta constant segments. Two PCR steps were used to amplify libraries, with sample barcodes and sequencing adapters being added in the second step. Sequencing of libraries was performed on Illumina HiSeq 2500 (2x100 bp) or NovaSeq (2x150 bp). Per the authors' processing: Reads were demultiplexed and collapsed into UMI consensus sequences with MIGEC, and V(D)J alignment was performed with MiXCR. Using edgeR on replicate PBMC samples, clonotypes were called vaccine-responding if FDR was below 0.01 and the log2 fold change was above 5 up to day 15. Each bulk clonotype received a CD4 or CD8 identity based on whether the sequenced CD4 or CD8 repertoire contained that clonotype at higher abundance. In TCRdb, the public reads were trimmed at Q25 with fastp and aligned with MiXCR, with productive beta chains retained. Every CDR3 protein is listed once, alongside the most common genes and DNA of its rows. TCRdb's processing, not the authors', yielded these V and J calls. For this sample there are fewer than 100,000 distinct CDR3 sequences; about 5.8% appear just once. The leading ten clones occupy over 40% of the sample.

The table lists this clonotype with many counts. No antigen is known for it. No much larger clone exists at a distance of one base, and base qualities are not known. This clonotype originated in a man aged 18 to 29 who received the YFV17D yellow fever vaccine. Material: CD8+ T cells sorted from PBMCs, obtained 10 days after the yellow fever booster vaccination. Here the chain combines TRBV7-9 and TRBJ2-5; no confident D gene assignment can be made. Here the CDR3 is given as CASSRGFETQYF. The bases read TGTGCCAGCAGCCGTGGATTCGAAACCCAGTACTTC.